This entry is about one TCR beta chain. Its antigen remains unknown. The selected patients with pancreatic ductal adenocarcinoma had surgery but no neoadjuvant therapy. V was clipped by 3 bases and J by 9 bases, with 17 bases between them. CDR1 and CDR2 from the germline V gene are SNHLY and FYNNEI. The CDR3 spans 14 residues. Produced via immunoSEQ multiplex PCR; TCRdb's table is partial and in-frame only. The data hold 85,000 to 120,000 clones, with more than 90% observed a single time. These data originate in a study of T cells in pancreatic ductal adenocarcinoma. Study results and caveats: Compared with tumor, blood showed more total productive templates and around 8-fold more clonotypes. Tumor and blood clonality did not differ significantly, about 0.11 versus 0.072.

The gene calls are TRBV2 and TRBJ1-2; D not resolved. The sequence was collected from a human donor with pancreatic ductal adenocarcinoma. The sequencing sample was made of PBMCs. CDR3 protein: CASSDAPPGIRYTF. CDR3 nucleotide sequence: TGTGCCAGCAGTGACGCCCCCCCGGGGATCCGCTACACCTTC.